This TCR beta chain was documented in a study of shared clonotypes between healthy human individuals. Whole-study context: There were three CD4 naive, three CD4 memory, two CD8 naive and one CD8 memory plates per donor.

Germline assignment: CDR1 MRHNA and CDR2 SNTAGT. Trimming took off 1 base at V and 9 bases at J, with 27 bases between the two ends. The CDR3 has 18 amino acids. The table came from immunoSEQ multiplex PCR; TCRdb's copy has only in-frame clones and leaves some out. Of roughly 650,000 clones listed, approximately 96% were seen once; the top ten hold 0.095% to 0.13%. The naive CD8 population came from CD45RO-negative cells selected for CCR7, without terminally differentiated effector memory CD45RA+ cells. Donation came from healthy HIV-negative adults that had no recent acute infections or vaccinations. Nashville, Tennessee was home to all donors, who were Caucasian adults.

This TCR was recovered from a woman aged 30 to 39 in good health. This chain connects TRBV6-4 to TRBJ2-5; maybe TRBD2 (6 bases). What was sequenced was naive CD8+ T cells sorted from blood. CDR3 nucleotides: TGTGCCAGCAGTGACTTAGAGTTAGACGCGGGGAGACAAGGGGCCCAGTACTTC. This translates into CASSDLELDAGRQGAQYF.